This record concerns one TCR beta chain sequence. The antigen is unknown. The CDR3 has 17 amino acids. The germline CDR1 and CDR2 sequences are DFQATT and SNEGSKA (reference sequence). Trimming took 3 bases from V and 4 from J, leaving 23 bases between them. The TCR beta libraries were generated through quantitative 5'-RACE incorporating molecular barcodes. In TCRdb, the 5' RACE reads were re-called with MiXCR into one record per CDR3 protein. Counted here are approximately 540,000 distinct CDR3 sequences, roughly 13% occurring once; the ten biggest clones make up 6.8%. The data were taken from a study of CD8 T cells in ankylosing spondylitis. Regarding the study as a whole: Within ankylosing spondylitis blood, a TCR beta motif made up of seven or eight highly homologous variants appeared to be characteristic. Certain motif variants had earlier been reported in reactive arthritis synovial fluid and blood. The clones that were linked to disease were reported to be significantly enriched in matched synovial fluid samples from ankylosing spondylitis patients. Peripheral blood held disease-linked clones only at relatively low frequency, and these were CD8+.

The chain couples TRBV20-1 to TRBJ2-3; D not certain. The sample taken for sequencing was blood, either unsorted or a sorted T cell fraction (not recorded which). The sequence was obtained from a male donor with ankylosing spondylitis. The CDR3 loop is CSARRRLSWYGADTQYF. The DNA of the CDR3 is TGCAGTGCTAGGAGGCGGCTTAGCTGGTATGGGGCAGATACGCAGTATTTT.